This T cell receptor (beta chain) was profiled in a study of T cell changes during pregnancy in multiple sclerosis. V shed 5 bases and J 5 bases; nucleotides not matched to a gene: 13. This CDR3 is 15 amino acids long. Germline loops: CDR1 SQVTM, CDR2 ANQGSEA. Sequenced by immunoSEQ multiplex PCR; TCRdb stores in-frame clones only, minus some. The repertoire holds 15,000 to 20,000 clones, with over 80% as singletons. This specimen consisted of CD8+ T cells from peripheral blood mononuclear cells, obtained in the third trimester of pregnancy. The chain recombines TRBV29-1 with TRBJ2-7, with 9 bases that match TRBD2. This receptor was obtained from a female donor in good health, enrolled as a control in a pregnancy study. The CDR3 DNA follows: TGCAGCGTTCCCGGTGAGAGCGGGAGGTTAAACGAGCAGTACTTC. Its translation is CSVPGESGRLNEQYF.